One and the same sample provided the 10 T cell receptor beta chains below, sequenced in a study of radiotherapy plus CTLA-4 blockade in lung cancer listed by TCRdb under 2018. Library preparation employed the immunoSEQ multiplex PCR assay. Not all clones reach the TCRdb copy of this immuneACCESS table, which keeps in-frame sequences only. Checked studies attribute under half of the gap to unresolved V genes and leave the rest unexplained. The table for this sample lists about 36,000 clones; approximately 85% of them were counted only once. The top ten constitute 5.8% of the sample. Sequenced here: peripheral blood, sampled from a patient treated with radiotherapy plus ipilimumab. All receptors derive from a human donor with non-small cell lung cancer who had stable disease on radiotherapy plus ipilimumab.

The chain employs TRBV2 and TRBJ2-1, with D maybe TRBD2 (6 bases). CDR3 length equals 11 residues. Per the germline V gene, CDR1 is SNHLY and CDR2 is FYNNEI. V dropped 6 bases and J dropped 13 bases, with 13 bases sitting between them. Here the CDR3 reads CASRLRDSQFF. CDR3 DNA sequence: TGTGCCAGCAGGCTCCGGGACTCTCAGTTCTTC.

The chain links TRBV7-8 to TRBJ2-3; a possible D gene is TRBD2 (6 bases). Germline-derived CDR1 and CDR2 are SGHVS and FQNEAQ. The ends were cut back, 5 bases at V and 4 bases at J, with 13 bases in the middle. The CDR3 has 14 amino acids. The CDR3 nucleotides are TGTGCCAGCAGCCCGAGGACTACGTCAGATACGCAGTATTTT. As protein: CASSPRTTSDTQYF.

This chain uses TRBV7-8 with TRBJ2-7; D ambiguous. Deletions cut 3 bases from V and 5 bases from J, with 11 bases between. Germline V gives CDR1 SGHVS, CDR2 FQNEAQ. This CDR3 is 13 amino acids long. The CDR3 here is CASSFGARNEQYF. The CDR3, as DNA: TGTGCCAGCAGCTTTGGTGCTAGAAACGAGCAGTACTTC.

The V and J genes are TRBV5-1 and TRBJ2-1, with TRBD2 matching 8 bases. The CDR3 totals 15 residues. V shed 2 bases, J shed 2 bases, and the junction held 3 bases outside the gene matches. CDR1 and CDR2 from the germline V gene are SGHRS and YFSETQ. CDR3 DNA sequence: TGCGCCAGCAGCTTAATAGCGGGAACCTACAATGAGCAGTTCTTC. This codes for CASSLIAGTYNEQFF.

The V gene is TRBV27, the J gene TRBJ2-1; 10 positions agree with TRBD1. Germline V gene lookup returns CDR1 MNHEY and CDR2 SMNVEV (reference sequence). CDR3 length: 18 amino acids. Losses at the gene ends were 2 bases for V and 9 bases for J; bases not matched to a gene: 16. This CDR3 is CASSLGLWRQGALGEQFF. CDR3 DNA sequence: TGTGCCAGCAGTTTAGGTTTGTGGCGACAGGGGGCGCTGGGTGAGCAGTTCTTC.

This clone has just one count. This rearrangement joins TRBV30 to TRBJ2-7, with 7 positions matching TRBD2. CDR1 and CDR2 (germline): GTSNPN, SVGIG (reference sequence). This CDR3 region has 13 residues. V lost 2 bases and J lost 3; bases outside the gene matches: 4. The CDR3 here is CAWSSGAFYEQYF. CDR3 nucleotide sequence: TGTGCCTGGAGTAGCGGGGCCTTCTACGAGCAGTACTTC.

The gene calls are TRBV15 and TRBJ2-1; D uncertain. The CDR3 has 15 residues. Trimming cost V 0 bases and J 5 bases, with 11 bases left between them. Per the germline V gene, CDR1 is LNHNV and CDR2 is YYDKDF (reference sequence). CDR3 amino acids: CATSRESRSNNEQFF. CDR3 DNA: TGTGCCACCAGCAGAGAGTCTAGAAGTAACAATGAGCAGTTCTTC.

The CDR3 spells CASSVGSTGELFF. The CDR3 DNA follows: TGTGCCAGCAGTGTGGGGAGCACCGGGGAGCTGTTTTTT. The chain has TRBV6-4 and TRBJ2-2; perhaps TRBD2 as D (5 bases). CDR3 size: 13 residues. Trimming cost V 4 bases and J 4 bases, with 7 bases left between them. Germline V gives CDR1 MRHNA, CDR2 SNTAGT.

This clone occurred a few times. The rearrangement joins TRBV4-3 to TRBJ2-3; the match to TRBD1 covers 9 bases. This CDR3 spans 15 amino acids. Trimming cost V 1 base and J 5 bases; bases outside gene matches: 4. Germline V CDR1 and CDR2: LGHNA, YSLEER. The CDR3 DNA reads TGCGCCAGCAGCCAAGCTGGGACAGGGCAAGATACGCAGTATTTT. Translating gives CASSQAGTGQDTQYF.

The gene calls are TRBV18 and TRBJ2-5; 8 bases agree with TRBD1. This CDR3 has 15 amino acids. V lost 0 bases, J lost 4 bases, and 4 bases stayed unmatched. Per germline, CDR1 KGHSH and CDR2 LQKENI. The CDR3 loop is CASSPPSTGGETQYF. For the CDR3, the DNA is TGTGCCAGCTCACCACCCTCCACAGGGGGAGAGACCCAGTACTTC.